This T cell receptor (beta chain) was found in a study of blood T cells in healthy people across ages (dated by TCRdb to about 2015). With respect to the entire study: In model experiments, template switching captured about one uniquely barcoded TCR beta cDNA molecule for every two T cells. Donors were grouped into four age groups: young (average about 15 years), middle-aged (roughly 38), aged (62) and long-lived (approximately 82). For two donors (one aged 18 to 29 and one aged 80 or older), the study analyzed two additional independent replicas of 1 million unique cDNA reads from the same blood draw. Using deep sequencing normalized with unique cDNA molecular identifiers, the study measured how TCR beta repertoire diversity changes with age.

Study-level results and caveats: Bulk unsorted PBMC profiling prevented conclusive comparison of naive and antigen-experienced compartments. Estimates of total diversity based on one million sequenced T cells were regarded as lower bounds and as underestimates. Observed TCR beta diversity per million T cells fell roughly linearly with age, and a significant reduction was already apparent by age around 36. A strong correlation was found between observed TCR beta diversity and the percentage of naive T cells measured by flow cytometry. Compared with the aged group, more naive CD4+ T cells, fewer expanded clones and increased TCR diversity were shown by the long-lived group, suggesting age selection. The CMV infection status of donors was not known, potentially confounding age-related changes in expanded clonotypes.

Comments on this clonotype: There is no known antigen for this receptor. Per-base quality was not reported, and no clone a single base away is much larger than it.

The 35 to 40 donors, aged about 6 to 95 years, were systemically healthy Caucasian individuals from Russia. Each donor gave about 9.8 milliliters of peripheral blood, drawn into EDTA-treated Vacutainer tubes. PBMCs were isolated by Ficoll-Paque density-gradient centrifugation, with at least 7 million obtained per sample. Total RNA, at least 5 micrograms per sample, was extracted from PBMCs with Trizol reagent. For every donor, an aliquot of PBMCs went through flow cytometry to measure the percentages of naive CD45RAhigh/CD27high T cells. Libraries were constructed by 5' RACE. For sequencing, an Illumina HiSeq 2500 was employed. A second PCR of roughly 7 to 11 cycles was run with a J-beta primer mix and a sample-barcoded 5' primer. Each TCR beta cDNA molecule received a unique molecular identifier from a template-switch 5' adaptor carrying 12 random nucleotides. Each sample yielded at least 2.5 million CDR3-containing paired-end reads. First-strand cDNA synthesis was performed from all RNA using the Mint cDNA synthesis kit, with priming by a TRBC-specific oligonucleotide. All cDNA was treated with uracil-DNA glycosylase and then went through a first 18-cycle PCR with the universal primers M1SS and BC2_uni_R. The paper's processing steps were these. Normalization of each sample was performed by random selection of 1 million high-quality reads, each carrying a distinct molecular identifier. Reads sharing molecular identifiers were discarded rather than binned into consensus sequences. MiTCR, with a Q25 quality threshold and the strictest error-elimination algorithm, was used for CDR3 identification, clonotype clustering and error correction. A nonparametric unseen species model with Euler transformation was used to estimate lower-bound total TCR beta diversity. The public sequencing data were trimmed at Q25 with fastp and processed into clonotypes with MiXCR by TCRdb, which kept only in-frame beta chains. One record per CDR3 amino acid sequence lists the most common genes and DNA. What appears here as the V and J calls and clone size reflects TCRdb's work, not the paper's. The sample has 780,000 or so distinct CDR3 sequences on record, 25% of them singletons. Approximately 4% of the sample is in the top ten clones.

Taken from cysteine to phenylalanine, the CDR3 has 16 residues. CDR3 DNA only is kept here, 48 bases in frame from base 1. V gives up 0 bases and J gives up 4 bases, and the segment between their germline ends measures 15 bases. The germline V gene gives CDR1 as LGHNA and CDR2 as YSLEER. The sample was also reused in another study, on T cells of mothers and their children. As the second publication notes: The donors were nine systemically healthy Caucasian individuals, made up of three mothers and their six children. cDNA synthesis used all of the extracted RNA, with roughly 1.5 ug of RNA in each 15 ul reaction. In the second PCR, the M1S primer introduced both the sample barcodes and 2-4 random nucleotides. More than 8 million TCR beta CDR3 reads were obtained from each mother, and about 3 million reads were obtained from each child. TCR recombination output is similarly shaped by thymic selection in related and unrelated pairs, with a minor effect exerted by inherited differences. Normalized repertoire overlap was always slightly but never significantly higher in related than unrelated mother-child pairs. With a sensitivity of approximately 100 clones per million clonotypes, no persistent microchimeric T cell clones were detected. Deep NGS was used in the study to compare the TCR beta repertoires of mothers and children and to look for features that separate related mother-child pairs from unrelated individuals. Mothers averaged roughly 36 +/- 4 years of age and children averaged about 12 +/- 4 years. After adapters were ligated using NEBNext reagents, the libraries underwent 100+100 nt paired-end sequencing on an Illumina HiSeq 2000. Mother and child libraries were prepared a month apart and sequenced in separate runs to prevent cross-contamination. For each donor, somewhere between roughly 500,000 and 2,100,000 distinct TCR beta clonotypes were identified. Naive TCR beta clonotypes were estimated from low-frequency clonotypes matched to each donor's FACS-determined naive share, without sorting.

The chain was built from TRBV4-3 and TRBJ1-1; TRBD1 could be the D gene, as 5 bases match. Input material: blood. The origin of this receptor is a boy younger than 18 in good health. The CDR3 region: CASSQDGTGRGTEAFF. The base sequence is TGCGCCAGCAGCCAAGATGGAACAGGCCGGGGCACTGAAGCTTTCTTT.